The rows below give T cell receptor beta chains drawn from one sample of a study of cytomegalovirus exposure and HLA in healthy donors. The table came from immunoSEQ multiplex PCR; TCRdb's copy has only in-frame clones and leaves some out. This repertoire comprises tens of thousands of clones; its ten largest clones make up roughly 12%. The sample comprised PBMCs. The receptors stem from a man between 18 and 29 years old in good health and CMV-seropositive. Each CDR3 is given with its conserved first and last residue. The order of the fields is V gene, CDR3 protein.

TRBV5-1 | CASTHQGSSYEQYF
TRBV27 | CASTGRGRNTEAFF
TRBV10-1 | CASSAVLRDAPEQYF
TRBV18 | CASSPIQGLNEQFF
TRBV7-9 | CASSRSGPETQYF
TRBV4-1 | CASSRKGLTGETQYF
TRBV11-2 | CASSPGTVGNIQYF
TRBV9 | CASSVSQGYGYEQYF
TRBV9 | CASSPGGRDTGELFF
TRBV5-1 | CASSSGQIDTGELFF
TRBV7-9 | CASSSIAGGLTGELFF
TRBV29-1 | CSVSRKNFYGYTF